Below are 32 T cell receptor beta chains sequenced from a single sample in a study of shared clonotypes between healthy human individuals. Method: immunoSEQ multiplex PCR; TCRdb's copy keeps in-frame clones and lacks some. The sample shows around 2.1 million clones, around 95% of them seen only once. Sequenced material: naive CD4+ T cells sorted from blood. Subset of the sample: CD45RA+ positively selected. The receptors come from a man aged 18-30 years in good health.

The gene calls are TRBV30 and TRBJ1-1; 10 bases fit TRBD1. The CDR3 sequence is 15 residues long. V dropped 4 bases and J dropped 6; count of bases not matched to a gene: 11. The germline CDR1 and CDR2 sequences are GTSNPN and SVGIG (reference sequence). This CDR3 reads CAWKGTGDVTAEAFF. The CDR3, as DNA: TGTGCCTGGAAAGGGACAGGGGATGTGACGGCTGAAGCTTTCTTT. Full variable domain (outside the CDR3, taken from reference TRBV30 and TRBJ1-1): SQTIHQWPATLVQPVGSPLSLECTVEGTSNPNLYWYRQAAGRGLQLLFYSVGIGQISSEVPQNLSASRPQDRQFILSSKKLLLSDSGFYLCAWKGTGDVTAEAFFGQGTRLTVV.

The V and J genes are TRBV10-3 and TRBJ1-1, with 10 bases aligning to TRBD1. The CDR3 is 16 amino acids. Germline V lookup: CDR1 ENHRY, CDR2 SYGVKD. J lost 5 bases, V lost 2 bases, and 8 bases had no gene match. The DNA for the CDR3 is TGTGCCATCAGTGAGGCTACGACAGGGGGCTTAACTGAAGCTTTCTTT. Protein product: CAISEATTGGLTEAFF.

The genes are TRBV16 and TRBJ2-1, with D possibly matching TRBD2 (5 bases). Germline loops: CDR1 KGHSY, CDR2 FQNENV. This CDR3 has 14 amino acids. V lost 2 bases to trimming and J lost 9 bases, with 14 bases between them. This chain's CDR3 is CASSQNALGSEQFF. In nucleotides, the CDR3 is TGTGCCAGCAGCCAAAATGCCCTTGGGAGTGAGCAGTTCTTC.

This rearrangement joins TRBV28 to TRBJ1-3, with unresolved D. V was trimmed by 2 bases and J by 0 bases, leaving 17 bases between them. Germline V gene sequence: CDR1 MDHEN, CDR2 SYDVKM. The CDR3 is 18 amino acids. CDR3 amino acids: CASSLVRSREYSGNTIYF. DNA for the CDR3: TGTGCCAGCAGTTTAGTAAGGTCGAGGGAGTACTCTGGAAACACCATATATTTT.

About this clone: A junction boundary mismatches the germline segment, possibly from a read error. This sequence joins TRBV18 and TRBJ2-7; 8 bases match TRBD1. Germline V gene sequence: CDR1 KGHSH, CDR2 LQKENI. The CDR3 loop spans 14 amino acids. The CDR3 nucleotides are TGTGCCAGCTCACCAGGACAGGGAACCTACTCCTTGAACTTC. It translates to CASSPGQGTYSLNF.

V and J are TRBV4-1 and TRBJ1-4; D is ambiguous. Per the germline V gene, CDR1 is MGHRA and CDR2 is YSYEKL. The CDR3 covers 16 residues. V was shortened by 4 bases and J by 4 bases, with 16 bases between the two germline ends. CDR3 loop: CASSLLVGAVNEKLFF. The CDR3 DNA reads as TGCGCCAGCAGCCTCCTTGTTGGAGCCGTTAATGAAAAACTGTTTTTT.

The chain uses TRBV6-1 and TRBJ1-5, with D perhaps matching TRBD1 (6 bases). Germline lookup yields CDR1 MNHNS and CDR2 SASEGT. The CDR3 totals 13 residues. Trimming cost V 3 bases and J 9 bases, with 12 bases left between them. CDR3 protein: CASSDGGGLPQHF. CDR3 in DNA: TGTGCCAGCAGTGACGGGGGGGGGCTGCCCCAGCATTTT.

This chain joins TRBV4-3 and TRBJ1-6; D is undetermined. There are 15 residues in the CDR3. The germline gives CDR1 LGHNA, CDR2 YSLEER. Trimming removed 1 base at V and 6 bases at J, with 10 bases between. The CDR3 region is CASSQAPEANSPLHF. The CDR3 DNA sequence: TGCGCCAGCAGCCAAGCCCCCGAGGCTAATTCACCCCTCCACTTT.

This clone was counted a single time. Other DNA sequences in this specimen translate into the identical CDR3. The rearrangement uses TRBV7-9 and TRBJ2-7, with a tentative D call TRBD2 (5 bases). The CDR3 is 13 amino acids. Per germline, CDR1 SEHNR and CDR2 FQNEAQ (reference sequence). V was cut by 5 bases and J by 2 bases, with 10 bases left in between. The CDR3 region is CASSPGLPYEQYF. Here the CDR3 DNA reads TGTGCCAGCAGCCCCGGACTCCCCTACGAGCAGTACTTC.

The V and J genes are TRBV7-2 and TRBJ2-2; maybe TRBD1 (5 bases). Germline V gene sequence: CDR1 SGHTA, CDR2 FQGNSA. CDR3 length: 15 residues. Trimming removed 4 bases from V and 10 bases from J, with 19 bases in between. CDR3 loop: CASSSAAGQKAELFF. CDR3 bases: TGTGCCAGCAGCTCCGCGGCAGGGCAAAAAGCGGAGCTGTTTTTT.

The chain combines TRBV5-1 with TRBJ1-2; D is ambiguous. V was clipped by 6 bases and J by 0 bases, with 12 bases between them. The germline V gene encodes CDR1 SGHRS and CDR2 YFSETQ. This CDR3 spans 14 amino acids. The CDR3 DNA is TGCGCCAGCACAGAACAGTCCCCTAACTATGGCTACACCTTC. This encodes CASTEQSPNYGYTF.

The V call is TRBV6-5, the J call TRBJ2-3; TRBD2 might be the D (5 bases). Trimming took 2 bases from V and 5 from J, leaving 8 bases between them. The CDR3 spans 13 residues. Germline V gene data show CDR1 as MNHEY and CDR2 as SVGAGI. CDR3 DNA sequence: TGTGCCAGCAGTTACGGAGAGGGAGATACGCAGTATTTT. It specifies CASSYGEGDTQYF.

The chain links TRBV6-6 to TRBJ1-1; D is unresolved. This CDR3 region has 14 residues. With 2 bases removed from V and 0 bases from J, the gap between germline ends came to 7 bases. Germline V gene data show CDR1 as MNHNY and CDR2 as SVGAGI (reference sequence). In DNA, the CDR3 is TGTGCCAGCAGTTACGAGTTAATGAACACTGAAGCTTTCTTT. It translates to CASSYELMNTEAFF.

The rearrangement uses TRBV29-1 and TRBJ2-5, with 8 bases that match TRBD2. The CDR3 totals 13 residues. Germline V lookup: CDR1 SQVTM, CDR2 ANQGSEA. The junction had 5 bases not matched to a gene; V was cut back by 7 bases and J by 1 base. The CDR3 DNA follows: TGCAGCGGTTCCGGGAGGGGCCAAGAGACCCAGTACTTC. Amino acids: CSGSGRGQETQYF.

The gene calls are TRBV5-1 and TRBJ1-4, with 7 bases matching TRBD1. The CDR3 runs to 13 residues. Looked up from germline, CDR1 is SGHRS and CDR2 is YFSETQ. V was clipped by 5 bases and J by 11 bases; unmatched bases: 9. CDR3 DNA: TGCGCCAGCAGTGAACAGGGGTTTCCGAAACTGTTTTTT. Amino acid sequence: CASSEQGFPKLFF.

This chain uses TRBV5-1 with TRBJ1-2, with a tentative D call TRBD1 (5 bases). Germline assignment: CDR1 SGHRS and CDR2 YFSETQ. Trimming removed 0 bases at V and 7 bases at J, with 19 bases between. The CDR3 runs 16 residues. The chain's CDR3 is CASSLVADSPTGGYTF. The CDR3 DNA is TGCGCCAGCAGCTTGGTTGCCGACAGCCCCACGGGTGGCTACACCTTC.

The chain links TRBV6-1 to TRBJ1-2; D is perhaps TRBD1 (6 bases). V was pared by 6 bases and J by 3 bases, with 14 bases between. Germline CDR1 MNHNS, CDR2 SASEGT. This CDR3 has 14 residues. The CDR3 reads CASSPGGGDYGYTF. CDR3 in DNA: TGTGCCAGCAGCCCAGGAGGGGGTGACTATGGCTACACCTTC.

The J gene is TRBJ2-1, the V gene TRBV7-3; D gene uncertain. The CDR3 is made up of 14 amino acids. The V gene lost 5 bases and the J gene lost 2 bases, with 10 bases spanning the gap. Germline V gene sequence: CDR1 SGHTA, CDR2 FQGTGA. CDR3 amino acids: CASSASGAYNEQFF. Written as DNA, the CDR3 is TGTGCCAGCAGCGCTTCAGGAGCCTACAATGAGCAGTTCTTC.

The gene calls are TRBV5-1 and TRBJ2-3, with D perhaps being TRBD1 or TRBD2 (6 bases each). The CDR3 has 14 residues. The germline V gene encodes CDR1 SGHRS and CDR2 YFSETQ. Trimming pared 3 bases from V and 6 bases from J, leaving 14 bases between. The CDR3 region is CASSSEGGGDTQYF. As DNA, the CDR3 is TGCGCCAGCAGCTCGGAGGGGGGCGGGGATACGCAGTATTTT.

The chain is built from TRBV6-5 and TRBJ1-1; a weak D match, TRBD1 (5 bases). The CDR3 length is 15 residues. Trimming took off 2 bases at V and 1 base at J, with 11 bases between the two ends. Per germline, CDR1 MNHEY and CDR2 SVGAGI. The CDR3 DNA sequence: TGTGCCAGCAGTTACACTGGGGGTGGGAACACTGAAGCTTTCTTT. Its translation is CASSYTGGGNTEAFF.

The rearrangement links TRBV10-2 to TRBJ2-7; D is undetermined. CDR1 is WSHSY and CDR2 is SAAADI in the germline V gene. The CDR3 sequence is 12 residues long. With 5 bases removed from V and 5 bases from J, the gap between germline ends came to 10 bases. For the CDR3, the DNA is TGCGCCAGCAGTCCTACCTACAACGAGCAGTACTTC. It encodes CASSPTYNEQYF.

The V and J genes are TRBV18 and TRBJ1-4, with D possibly being TRBD1 (6 bases). Germline V CDR1 and CDR2: KGHSH, LQKENI. The CDR3 loop spans 15 amino acids. V lost 6 bases, J lost 3 bases, and 14 bases lay in between. The CDR3 reads CASSLTGQPNEKLFF. In DNA form, the CDR3 reads TGTGCCAGCTCGCTGACGGGACAACCTAATGAAAAACTGTTTTTT.

This chain links TRBV19 with TRBJ1-2; 11 bases line up with TRBD1. Germline V lookup: CDR1 LNHDA, CDR2 SQIVND (reference sequence). After removal of 0 bases from V and 3 bases from J, the junction contained 6 bases not matched to a gene. The CDR3 runs 17 residues. For the CDR3, the DNA is TGTGCCAGTAGTATAGATCGGGACAGGGGGAAATACTATGGCTACACCTTC. Translated, it gives CASSIDRDRGKYYGYTF.

V gene TRBV15 combines with J gene TRBJ2-4, with TRBD2 as a possible D gene (5 bases). Germline values: CDR1 LNHNV, CDR2 YYDKDF (reference sequence). The CDR3 loop spans 17 amino acids. Trimming took 3 bases from V and 2 from J, leaving 17 bases between them. The CDR3 region is CATSRGAVLVSKNIQYF. The CDR3 region has the DNA TGTGCCACCAGCAGGGGAGCGGTACTCGTTTCCAAAAACATTCAGTACTTC.

The chain couples TRBV10-1 to TRBJ2-7; D unclear. Looked up from germline, CDR1 is WNHNN and CDR2 is SYGVQD (reference sequence). V was clipped by 6 bases and J by 6 bases, with 12 bases between them. The CDR3 is 12 amino acids. This CDR3 is CASSPDVREQYF. As DNA, the CDR3 is TGCGCCAGCAGCCCAGACGTCCGCGAGCAGTACTTC.

The chain has TRBV5-4 and TRBJ1-1; 7 nucleotides match TRBD1. The CDR3 spans 16 residues. Germline values: CDR1 SGHNT, CDR2 YYREEE (reference sequence). V lost 3 bases and J lost 1; bases outside the gene matches: 9. Here the CDR3 DNA reads TGTGCCAGCAGCTCTACAGGGGCTGGGAAGAACACTGAAGCTTTCTTT. This encodes CASSSTGAGKNTEAFF.

CDR3 bases: TGTGCCAGCAGCTTGGGCGGGAGGGCCGGGGATGAGCAGTTCTTC. This codes for CASSLGGRAGDEQFF. The V call is TRBV5-4, the J call TRBJ2-1, with 9 bases lining up with TRBD2. The CDR3 extends over 15 amino acids. The V gene's germline CDR1 is SGHNT and CDR2 YYREEE (reference sequence). V shed 0 bases and J 8 bases; nucleotides not matched to a gene: 6.

This clone came up once. The chain couples TRBV7-9 to TRBJ1-4; tentatively, D is TRBD1 (6 bases). V was cut by 6 bases and J by 1 base, with 15 bases left in between. CDR1 and CDR2 (germline): SEHNR, FQNEAQ (reference sequence). The CDR3 is 16 residues long. In nucleotides, the CDR3 is TGTGCCAGCAGGTTCGGGGGGCCGGGAACTAATGAAAAACTGTTTTTT. It is translated as CASRFGGPGTNEKLFF.

The rearrangement links TRBV2 to TRBJ1-1, with D perhaps matching TRBD1 (6 bases). The CDR3 length is 11 residues. V lost 7 bases, J lost 8 bases, and 11 bases lay in between. Germline V gene data show CDR1 as SNHLY and CDR2 as FYNNEI. The CDR3 protein is CASMGGREAFF. The CDR3 nucleotides read TGTGCCAGCATGGGGGGGCGAGAAGCTTTCTTT.

The chain recombines TRBV10-2 with TRBJ2-3, with D unclear. Germline V gene sequence: CDR1 WSHSY, CDR2 SAAADI. Trimming took 3 bases from V and 11 from J, leaving 12 bases between them. The CDR3 runs to 12 residues. CDR3 amino acids: CASSDGAPLQYF. The CDR3 DNA reads TGCGCCAGCAGTGACGGAGCACCCTTGCAGTATTTT.

The chain couples TRBV19 to TRBJ1-6; D perhaps matches TRBD1 (6 bases). The V gene's germline CDR1 is LNHDA and CDR2 SQIVND (reference sequence). V lost 3 bases, J lost 8 bases, and 14 bases lay in between. The CDR3 runs 15 residues. The CDR3 DNA reads as TGTGCCAGTAGTATCGGGGGGCTGTTGTATTCACCCCTCCACTTT. Residues: CASSIGGLLYSPLHF. Filled out from reference TRBV19 and TRBJ1-6, the complete variable domain reads DGGITQSPKYLFRKEGQNVTLSCEQNLNHDAMYWYRQDPGQGLRLIYYSQIVNDFQKGDIAEGYSVSREKKESFPLTVTSAQKNPTAFYLCASSIGGLLYSPLHFGNGTRLTVT.

As concerns this clone: This same CDR3 is encoded by further DNA sequences in the sample. The V gene is TRBV10-3, the J gene TRBJ2-7, with D hard to call. CDR3 length equals 12 residues. Trimming stripped 4 bases from V and 2 bases from J, with 6 bases between. Germline lookup yields CDR1 ENHRY and CDR2 SYGVKD. For the CDR3, the DNA is TGTGCCATCAGTGGTGGGACCTACGAGCAGTACTTC. Its protein product is CAISGGTYEQYF.